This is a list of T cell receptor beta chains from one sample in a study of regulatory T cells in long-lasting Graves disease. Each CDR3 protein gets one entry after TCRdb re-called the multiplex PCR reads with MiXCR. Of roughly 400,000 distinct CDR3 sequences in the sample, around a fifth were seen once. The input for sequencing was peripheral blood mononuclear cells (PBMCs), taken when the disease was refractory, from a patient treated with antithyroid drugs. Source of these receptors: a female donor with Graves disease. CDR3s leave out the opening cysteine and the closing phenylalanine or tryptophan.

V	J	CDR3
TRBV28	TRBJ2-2	ASRDRAGRTGELF
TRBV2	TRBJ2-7	ASGSGSLGRSEQY
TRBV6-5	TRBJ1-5	ASSYSSTSNQPQH
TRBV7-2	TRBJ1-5	ASSLNGGGGSNQPQH
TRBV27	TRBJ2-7	ASSLGSQQY
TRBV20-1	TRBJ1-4	SARGSTEKLF
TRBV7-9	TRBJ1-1	ASSFPGAPEAF
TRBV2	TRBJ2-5	ASSVEGFQETQY
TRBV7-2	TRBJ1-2	ASSQDRFRNYGYT
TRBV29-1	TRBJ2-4	SVVAAKNIQC